These 18 T cell receptor beta chains originate from one sample sequenced in a study of response to subunit inactivated influenza vaccine. TCRdb reprocessed the RT-PCR reads with MiXCR, giving one entry per CDR3 protein. The sample has 700,000 to 800,000 distinct CDR3 sequences; around 20% are singletons. Sequencing was performed on PBMCs from blood, taken roughly 5 days after vaccination. The receptors shown here come from a man aged 50 to 59 who received an inactivated influenza vaccine.

This clonotype was counted many times. V is TRBV25-1 and J is TRBJ1-5, with TRBD1 matching 9 bases. The germline CDR1 and CDR2 sequences are MGHDK and SYGVNS. The CDR3 spans 15 residues. V lost 3 bases to trimming and J lost 4 bases; unmatched junction nucleotides: 4. CDR3 residues: CASSESTGGNQPQHF. The CDR3 region has the DNA TGTGCCAGCAGTGAGTCGACAGGGGGAAATCAGCCCCAGCATTTT.

The rearrangement joins TRBV9 to TRBJ2-2; 8 bases fit TRBD1. This CDR3 comprises 15 residues. The germline gives CDR1 SGDLS, CDR2 YYNGEE. J was trimmed by 1 base and V by 3 bases; bases with no gene match: 2. The CDR3 DNA is TGTGCCAGCAGCGGCGGGACAGGGAACACCGGGGAGCTGTTTTTT. Translation gives CASSGGTGNTGELFF.

This clonotype was seen only a few times. The genes are TRBV15 and TRBJ2-1; no clear D. This CDR3 comprises 13 residues. CDR1 is LNHNV, CDR2 YYDKDF, per germline (reference sequence). The V end lost 5 bases, the J end lost 6 bases, and 11 bases lay between the germline ends. CDR3 loop: CATSVNPSNEQFF. The CDR3 region has the DNA TGTGCCACCAGCGTAAACCCTAGCAATGAGCAGTTCTTC. Full variable domain (remainder filled in from reference TRBV15 and TRBJ2-1): DAMVIQNPRYQVTQFGKPVTLSCSQTLNHNVMYWYQQKSSQAPKLLFHYYDKDFNNEADTPDNFQSRRPNTSFCFLDIRSPGLGDTAMYLCATSVNPSNEQFFGPGTRLTVL.

V gene TRBV7-2 combines with J gene TRBJ1-1; D remains ambiguous. The CDR3 covers 13 residues. In germline, CDR1 is SGHTA, CDR2 FQGNSA. Trimming took off 1 base at V and 13 bases at J, with 16 bases between the two ends. The CDR3 DNA reads as TGTGCCAGCAGCTTAGGGGTGGAATATAGACGTTTCTTT. Amino acid sequence: CASSLGVEYRRFF.

The chain couples TRBV7-2 to TRBJ2-3; tentatively, D is TRBD1 (5 bases). The CDR3 runs 15 residues. Germline values: CDR1 SGHTA, CDR2 FQGNSA. Trimming stripped 5 bases from V and 0 bases from J, with 12 bases between. The CDR3 DNA follows: TGTGCCAGCAGCAGGGGTCTTCCTAGCACAGATACGCAGTATTTT. Protein sequence: CASSRGLPSTDTQYF.

This chain uses TRBV6-2 or TRBV6-3 with TRBJ1-1, with 9 bases lining up with TRBD1. Germline CDR1 reads MNHEY; CDR2 reads SVGEGT. After removal of 6 bases from V and 5 bases from J, the junction contained 7 bases not matched to a gene. The CDR3 is made up of 14 amino acids. The CDR3, as DNA: TGTGCCAGCAGCTGGGACAGGGCGAGGACTGAAGCTTTCTTT. It yields the protein CASSWDRARTEAFF.

This clonotype was detected a few times. The gene calls are TRBV7-9 and TRBJ2-5, with unresolved D. CDR1 is SEHNR and CDR2 is FQNEAQ in the germline V gene (reference sequence). V was clipped by 5 bases and J by 4 bases, with 8 bases between them. The CDR3 spans 12 residues. CDR3 sequence: CASSPDIETQYF. The CDR3 nucleotides read TGTGCCAGCAGCCCCGATATAGAGACCCAGTACTTC. The whole variable domain, filled in from reference TRBV7-9 and TRBJ2-5, reads DTGVSQNPRHKITKRGQNVTFRCDPISEHNRLYWYRQTLGQGPEFLTYFQNEAQLEKSRLLSDRFSAERPKGSFSTLEIQRTEQGDSAMYLCASSPDIETQYFGPGTRLLVL.

In its sample, this clonotype was seen many times. J is TRBJ2-1 and V is TRBV29-1; TRBD2 matches 11 bases. The junction had 5 bases not matched to a gene; V was cut back by 8 bases and J by 5 bases. Germline CDR1 SQVTM, CDR2 ANQGSEA. The CDR3 loop spans 13 amino acids. CDR3: CSSTSGSHNEQFF. The CDR3 DNA sequence: TGCAGCTCAACTAGCGGGAGTCACAATGAGCAGTTCTTC.

The chain links TRBV7-9 to TRBJ2-1; 10 bases fit TRBD2. Germline CDR1 is SEHNR and CDR2 is FQNEAQ (reference sequence). The CDR3 is made up of 16 amino acids. V lost 4 bases to trimming and J lost 4 bases; unmatched junction nucleotides: 7. The CDR3 bases are TGTGCCAGCAGCTCTTCTCGGACTAGCGGTTACAATGAGCAGTTCTTC. Its protein product is CASSSSRTSGYNEQFF.

J is TRBJ2-7 and V is TRBV20-1; D not certain. V was clipped by 2 bases and J by 3 bases, with 8 bases between them. Germline values: CDR1 DFQATT, CDR2 SNEGSKA (reference sequence). The CDR3 runs 12 residues. The CDR3 sequence is CSARNGLYEQYF. As DNA, the CDR3 is TGCAGTGCTAGAAACGGGCTCTACGAGCAGTACTTC.

This clonotype was seen many times. The V call is TRBV20-1, the J call TRBJ2-3; TRBD1 matches 9 bases. The CDR3 is 13 amino acids. The V segment lost 6 bases and the J segment 1 base; nucleotides outside the gene matches: 2. Per the germline V gene, CDR1 is DFQATT and CDR2 is SNEGSKA (reference sequence). The DNA of the CDR3 is TGCAGTGCATGGACAGGGGGCACAGATACGCAGTATTTT. This codes for CSAWTGGTDTQYF.

The chain is built from TRBV29-1 and TRBJ2-3; TRBD2 matches 15 bases. Germline V gives CDR1 SQVTM, CDR2 ANQGSEA. J was trimmed by 6 bases and V by 1 base; bases with no gene match: 8. The CDR3 totals 17 residues. CDR3 sequence: CSVEGRTSGGATDTQYF. CDR3 nucleotide sequence: TGCAGCGTTGAAGGGAGGACTAGCGGGGGGGCGACGGATACGCAGTATTTT.

The chain joins TRBV15 to TRBJ2-2; no clear D. This CDR3 is built from 16 residues. Trimming took off 0 bases at V and 6 bases at J, with 14 bases between the two ends. Germline V gene lookup returns CDR1 LNHNV and CDR2 YYDKDF (reference sequence). CDR3 in DNA: TGTGCCACCAGCAGAGATACCGGAATAATGGCCGGGGAGCTGTTTTTT. This encodes CATSRDTGIMAGELFF.

This clonotype was counted only a few times. This rearrangement joins TRBV20-1 to TRBJ2-5; 7 bases align to TRBD2. The CDR3 length is 16 residues. Germline trimming cut 4 bases from V and 4 bases from J; bases unmatched to any gene: 15. The germline V gene encodes CDR1 DFQATT and CDR2 SNEGSKA (reference sequence). CDR3 nucleotide sequence: TGCAGTGCTAAGGCGCAGGGAAGGACTAGAGGAGAGACCCAGTACTTC. Its translation: CSAKAQGRTRGETQYF.

The J gene is TRBJ2-1, the V gene TRBV6-1; weak D call: TRBD2 (5 bases). CDR3 length equals 15 residues. Germline CDR1 MNHNS, CDR2 SASEGT. V was pared by 4 bases and J by 5 bases, with 15 bases between. As DNA, the CDR3 is TGTGCCAGCAGTGCGGGATATATGGGGAACAATGAGCAGTTCTTC. Translation gives CASSAGYMGNNEQFF.

The rearrangement joins TRBV4-2 to TRBJ1-6; D not certain. V gave up 2 bases and J gave up 7 bases, with 27 bases separating them. Germline CDR1 is LGHNA and CDR2 is YNFKEQ. This CDR3 region has 20 residues. Here the CDR3 reads CASSQHETPDYLGENSPLHF. CDR3 nucleotide sequence: TGTGCCAGCAGCCAACACGAGACTCCGGACTACTTAGGCGAAAATTCACCCCTCCACTTT.

The chain uses TRBV18 and TRBJ2-7, with D maybe TRBD2 (5 bases). CDR1 is KGHSH, CDR2 LQKENI, per germline. V dropped 2 bases and J dropped 1 base, with 9 bases sitting between them. The CDR3 runs 14 residues. In nucleotides, the CDR3 is TGTGCCAGCTCACCAAAAGCGGTTTCCTACGAGCAGTACTTC. It encodes CASSPKAVSYEQYF.

This clonotype was counted only a few times. The J gene is TRBJ2-2, the V gene TRBV29-1, with 7 bases fitting TRBD1. CDR1 and CDR2 (germline): SQVTM, ANQGSEA. This CDR3 has 12 amino acids. With V trimmed by 7 bases and J by 7 bases, 6 bases remained unmatched. In DNA, the CDR3 is TGCAGCGCCATCCGGGACAGCGGGGAGCTGTTTTTT. Protein: CSAIRDSGELFF.